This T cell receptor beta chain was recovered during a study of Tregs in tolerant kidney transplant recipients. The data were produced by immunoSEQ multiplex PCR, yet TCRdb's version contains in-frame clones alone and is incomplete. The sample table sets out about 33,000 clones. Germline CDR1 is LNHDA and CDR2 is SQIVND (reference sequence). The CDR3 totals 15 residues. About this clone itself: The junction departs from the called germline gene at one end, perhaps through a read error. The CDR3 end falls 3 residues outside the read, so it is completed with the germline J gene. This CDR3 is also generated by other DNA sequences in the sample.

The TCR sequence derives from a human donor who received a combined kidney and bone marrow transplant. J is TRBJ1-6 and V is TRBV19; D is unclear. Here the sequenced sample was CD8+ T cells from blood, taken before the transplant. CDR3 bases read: TGTGCCAGCAGTATAGGTTCGGGCTATAATTCACCC. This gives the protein CASSIGSGYNSP. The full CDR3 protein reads CASSIGSGYNSPLHF.